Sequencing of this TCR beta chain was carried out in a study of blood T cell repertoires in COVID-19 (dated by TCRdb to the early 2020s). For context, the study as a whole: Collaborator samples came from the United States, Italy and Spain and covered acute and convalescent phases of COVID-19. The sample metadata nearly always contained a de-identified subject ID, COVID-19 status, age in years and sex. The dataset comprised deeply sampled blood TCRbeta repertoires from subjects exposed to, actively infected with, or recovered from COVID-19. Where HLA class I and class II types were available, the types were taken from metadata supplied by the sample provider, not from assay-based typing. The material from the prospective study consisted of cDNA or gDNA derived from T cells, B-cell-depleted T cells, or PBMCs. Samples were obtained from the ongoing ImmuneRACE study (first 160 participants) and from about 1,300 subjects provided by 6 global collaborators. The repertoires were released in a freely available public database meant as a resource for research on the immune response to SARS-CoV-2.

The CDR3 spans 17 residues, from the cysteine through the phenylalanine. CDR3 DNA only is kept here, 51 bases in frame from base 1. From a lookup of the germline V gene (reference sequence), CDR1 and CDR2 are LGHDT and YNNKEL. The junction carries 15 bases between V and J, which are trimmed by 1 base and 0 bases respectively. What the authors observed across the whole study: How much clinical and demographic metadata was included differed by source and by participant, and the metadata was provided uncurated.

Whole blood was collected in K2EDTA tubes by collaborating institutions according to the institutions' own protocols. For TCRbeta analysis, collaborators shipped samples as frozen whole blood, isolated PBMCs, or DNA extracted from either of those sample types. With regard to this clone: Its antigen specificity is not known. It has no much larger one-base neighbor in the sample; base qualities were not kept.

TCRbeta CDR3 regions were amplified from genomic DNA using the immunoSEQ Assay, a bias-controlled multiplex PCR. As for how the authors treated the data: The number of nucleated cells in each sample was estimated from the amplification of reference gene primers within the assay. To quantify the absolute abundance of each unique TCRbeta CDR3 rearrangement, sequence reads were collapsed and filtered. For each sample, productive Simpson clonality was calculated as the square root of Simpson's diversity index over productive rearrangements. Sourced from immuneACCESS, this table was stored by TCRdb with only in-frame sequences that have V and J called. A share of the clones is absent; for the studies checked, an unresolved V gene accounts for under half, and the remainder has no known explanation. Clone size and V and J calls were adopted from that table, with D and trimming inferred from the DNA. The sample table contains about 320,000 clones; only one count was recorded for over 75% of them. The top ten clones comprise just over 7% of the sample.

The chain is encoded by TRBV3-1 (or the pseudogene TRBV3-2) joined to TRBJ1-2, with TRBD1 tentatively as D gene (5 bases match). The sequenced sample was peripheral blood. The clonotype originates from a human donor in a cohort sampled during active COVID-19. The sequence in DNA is TGTGCCAGCAGCCAAGGTGTCAGGGTTCTTTCTAACTATGGCTACACCTTC. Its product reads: CASSQGVRVLSNYGYTF.